This TCR beta chain appears in the sequencing data of a study of blood T cells in healthy people across ages. Caucasian, healthy and from Russia, the donors were aged between about 6 and 90. As concerns this clonotype: The antigen is undetermined.

Germline V gene sequence: CDR1 SEHNR, CDR2 FQNEAQ (reference sequence). V gave up 1 base and J gave up 4 bases; unmatched junction bases: 3. The length of the CDR3 is 15 residues. Study-wide results and limits: The authors considered diversity estimates from one million T cells to be underestimates.

Alongside a J-beta primer mix, a sample-barcoded 5' primer served in a second PCR lasting roughly 6 to 11 cycles. MiXCR, applied by TCRdb to the 5' RACE reads, yields one record per CDR3 protein. The sample shows some 1.5 million distinct CDR3 sequences, roughly 27% of them seen only once. The sequence derives from a woman aged 25 to 45 in good health. The specimen was blood. V usage is TRBV7-9 and J usage is TRBJ1-4; the match to TRBD1 covers 7 bases. The CDR3 sequence: CASSLGTGLNEKLFF. The CDR3 region has the DNA TGTGCCAGCAGCTTAGGGACAGGCCTTAATGAAAAACTGTTTTTT. Based on the CDR3 plus reference TRBV7-9 and TRBJ1-4, the full variable domain is DTGVSQNPRHKITKRGQNVTFRCDPISEHNRLYWYRQTLGQGPEFLTYFQNEAQLEKSRLLSDRFSAERPKGSFSTLEIQRTEQGDSAMYLCASSLGTGLNEKLFFGSGTQLSVL.